This TCR beta chain stems from a study of blood T cell repertoires in COVID-19. Study at large: COVID-19 samples, acute and convalescent, were from the United States, Italy and Spain. The analysed material was cDNA or gDNA that came from T cells, B-cell-depleted T cells, or PBMCs.

In the original processing: Estimates of nucleated cell counts were drawn from the amplification of reference gene primers. The data were produced by immunoSEQ multiplex PCR, yet TCRdb's version contains in-frame clones alone and is incomplete. V, J and clone size reflect that table, while D and trimming were determined from the DNA. The sample has about 44,000 clones; about 87% are singletons. The TCR originated in a human donor in a cohort sampled during active COVID-19. Sequenced material: peripheral blood.

Here the CDR3 reads CASRLGETGGNTGELFF. The CDR3, as DNA: TGTGCAAGTCGCTTAGGGGAAACAGGGGGCAACACCGGGGAGCTGTTTTTT. The chain uses TRBV12-2 and TRBJ2-2; no DNA check was done on the table's D call, TRBD1. TRBV12-2 is flagged as a pseudogene. The CDR3 consists of 17 residues.